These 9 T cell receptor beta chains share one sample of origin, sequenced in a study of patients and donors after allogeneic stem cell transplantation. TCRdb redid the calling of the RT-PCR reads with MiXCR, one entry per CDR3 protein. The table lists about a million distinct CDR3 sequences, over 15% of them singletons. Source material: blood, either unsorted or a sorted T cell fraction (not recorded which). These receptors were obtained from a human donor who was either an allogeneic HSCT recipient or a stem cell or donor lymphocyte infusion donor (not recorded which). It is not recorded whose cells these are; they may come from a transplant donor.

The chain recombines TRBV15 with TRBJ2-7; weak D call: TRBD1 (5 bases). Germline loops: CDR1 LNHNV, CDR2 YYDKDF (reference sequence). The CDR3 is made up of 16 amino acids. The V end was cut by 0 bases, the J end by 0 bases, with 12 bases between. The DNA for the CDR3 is TGTGCCACCAGCAGAGAGGGGCCACAAGCCTCCTACGAGCAGTACTTC. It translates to CATSREGPQASYEQYF.

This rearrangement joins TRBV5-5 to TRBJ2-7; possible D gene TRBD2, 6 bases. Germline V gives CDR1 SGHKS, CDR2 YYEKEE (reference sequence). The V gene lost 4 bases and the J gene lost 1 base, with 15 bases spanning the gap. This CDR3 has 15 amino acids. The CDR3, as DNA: TGTGCCAGCAGCCCCATGAGCGGGCGTTCCTACGAGCAGTACTTC. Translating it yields CASSPMSGRSYEQYF.

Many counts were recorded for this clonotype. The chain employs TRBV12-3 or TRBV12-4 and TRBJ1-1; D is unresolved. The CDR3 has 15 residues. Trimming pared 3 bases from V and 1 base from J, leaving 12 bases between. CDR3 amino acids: CASSFTPDPNTEAFF. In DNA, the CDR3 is TGTGCCAGCAGTTTTACGCCAGATCCGAACACTGAAGCTTTCTTT.

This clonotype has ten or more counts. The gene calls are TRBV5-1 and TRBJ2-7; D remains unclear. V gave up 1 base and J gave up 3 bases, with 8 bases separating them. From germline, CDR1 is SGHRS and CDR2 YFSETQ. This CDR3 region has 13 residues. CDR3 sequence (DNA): TGCGCCAGCAGCTTGACAGCGCTCTACGAGCAGTACTTC. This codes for CASSLTALYEQYF.

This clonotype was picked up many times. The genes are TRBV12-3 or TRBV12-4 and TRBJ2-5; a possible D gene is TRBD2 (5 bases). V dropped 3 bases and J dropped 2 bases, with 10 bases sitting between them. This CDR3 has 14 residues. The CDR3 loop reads CASSLRRYQETQYF. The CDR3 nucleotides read TGTGCCAGCAGTTTGAGGAGGTATCAAGAGACCCAGTACTTC.

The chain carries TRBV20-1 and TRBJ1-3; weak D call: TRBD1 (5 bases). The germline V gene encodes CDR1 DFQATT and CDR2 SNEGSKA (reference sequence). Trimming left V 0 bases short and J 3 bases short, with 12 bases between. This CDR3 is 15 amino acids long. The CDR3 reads CSARDRQGRGNTIYF. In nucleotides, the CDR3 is TGCAGTGCTAGAGATCGGCAGGGACGTGGAAACACCATATATTTT.

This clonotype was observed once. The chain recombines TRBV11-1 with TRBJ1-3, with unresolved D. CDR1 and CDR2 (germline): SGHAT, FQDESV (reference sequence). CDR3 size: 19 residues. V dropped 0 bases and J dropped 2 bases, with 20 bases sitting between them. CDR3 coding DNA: TGTGCCAGCAGCTTAGCGGTCCTCCCGCTGTGTGCTGCTGGAAACACCATATATTTT. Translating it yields CASSLAVLPLCAAGNTIYF. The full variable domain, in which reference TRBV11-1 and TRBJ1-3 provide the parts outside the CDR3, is EAEVAQSPRYKITEKSQAVAFWCDPISGHATLYWYRQILGQGPELLVQFQDESVVDDSQLPKDRFSAERLKGVDSTLKIQPAELGDSAMYLCASSLAVLPLCAAGNTIYFGEGSWLTVV.

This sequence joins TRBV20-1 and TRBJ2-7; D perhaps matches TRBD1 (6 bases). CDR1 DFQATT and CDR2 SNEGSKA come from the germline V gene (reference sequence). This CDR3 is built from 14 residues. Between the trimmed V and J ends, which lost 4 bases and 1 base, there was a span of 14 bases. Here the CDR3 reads CSATTAGTSYEQYF. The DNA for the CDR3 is TGCAGTGCTACAACTGCCGGGACATCCTACGAGCAGTACTTC.

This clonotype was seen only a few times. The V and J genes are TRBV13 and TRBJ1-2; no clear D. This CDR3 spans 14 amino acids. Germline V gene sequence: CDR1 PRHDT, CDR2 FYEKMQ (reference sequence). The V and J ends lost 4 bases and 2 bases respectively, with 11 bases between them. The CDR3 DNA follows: TGTGCCAGCAGCTCTCCGGGAAGAAACTATGGCTACACCTTC. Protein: CASSSPGRNYGYTF. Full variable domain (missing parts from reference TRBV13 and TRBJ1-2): AAGVIQSPRHLIKEKRETATLKCYPIPRHDTVYWYQQGPGQDPQFLISFYEKMQSDKGSIPDRFSAQQFSDYHSELNMSSLELGDSALYFCASSSPGRNYGYTFGSGTRLTVV.